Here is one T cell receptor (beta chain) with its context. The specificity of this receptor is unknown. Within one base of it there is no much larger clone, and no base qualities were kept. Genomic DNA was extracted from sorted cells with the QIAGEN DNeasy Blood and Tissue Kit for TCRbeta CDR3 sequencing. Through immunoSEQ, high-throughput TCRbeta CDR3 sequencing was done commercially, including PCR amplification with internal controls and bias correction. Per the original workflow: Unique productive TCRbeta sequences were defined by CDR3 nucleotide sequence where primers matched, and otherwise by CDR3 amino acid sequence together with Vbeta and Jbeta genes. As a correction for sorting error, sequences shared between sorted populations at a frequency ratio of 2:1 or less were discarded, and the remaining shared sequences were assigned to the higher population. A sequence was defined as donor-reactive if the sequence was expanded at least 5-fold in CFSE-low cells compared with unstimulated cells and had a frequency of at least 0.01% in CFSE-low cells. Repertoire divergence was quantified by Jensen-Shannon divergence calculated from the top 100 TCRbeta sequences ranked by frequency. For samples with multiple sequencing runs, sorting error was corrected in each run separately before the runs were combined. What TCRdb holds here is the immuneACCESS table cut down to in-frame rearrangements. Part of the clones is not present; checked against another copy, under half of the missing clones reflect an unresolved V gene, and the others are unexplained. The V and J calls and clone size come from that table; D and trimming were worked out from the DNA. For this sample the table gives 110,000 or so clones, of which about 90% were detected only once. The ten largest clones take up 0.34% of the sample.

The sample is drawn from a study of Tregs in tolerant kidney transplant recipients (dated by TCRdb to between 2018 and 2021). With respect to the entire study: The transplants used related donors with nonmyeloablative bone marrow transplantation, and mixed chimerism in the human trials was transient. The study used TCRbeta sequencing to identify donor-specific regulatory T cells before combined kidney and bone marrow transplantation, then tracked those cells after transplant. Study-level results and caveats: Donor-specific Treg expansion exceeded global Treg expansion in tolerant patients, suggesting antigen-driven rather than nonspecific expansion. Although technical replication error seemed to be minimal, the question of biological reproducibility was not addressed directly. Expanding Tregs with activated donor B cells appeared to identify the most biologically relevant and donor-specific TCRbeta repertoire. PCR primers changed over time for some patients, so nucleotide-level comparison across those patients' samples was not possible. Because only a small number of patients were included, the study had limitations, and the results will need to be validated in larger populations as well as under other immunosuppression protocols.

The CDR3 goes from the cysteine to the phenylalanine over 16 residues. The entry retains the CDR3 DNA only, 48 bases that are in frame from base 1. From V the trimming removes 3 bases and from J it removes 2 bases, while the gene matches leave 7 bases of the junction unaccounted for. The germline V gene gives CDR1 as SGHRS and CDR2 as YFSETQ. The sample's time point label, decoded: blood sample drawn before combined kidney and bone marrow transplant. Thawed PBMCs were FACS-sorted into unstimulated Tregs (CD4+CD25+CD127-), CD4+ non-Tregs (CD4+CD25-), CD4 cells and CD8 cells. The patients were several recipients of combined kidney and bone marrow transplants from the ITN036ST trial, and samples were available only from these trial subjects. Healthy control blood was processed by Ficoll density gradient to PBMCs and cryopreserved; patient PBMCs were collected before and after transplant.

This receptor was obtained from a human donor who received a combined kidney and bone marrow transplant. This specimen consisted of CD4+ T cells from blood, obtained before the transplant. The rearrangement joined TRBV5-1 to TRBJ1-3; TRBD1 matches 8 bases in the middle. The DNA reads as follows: TGCGCCAGCAGCTCAGATGGACAGGGCGCTGGAAACACCATATATTTT. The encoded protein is CASSSDGQGAGNTIYF. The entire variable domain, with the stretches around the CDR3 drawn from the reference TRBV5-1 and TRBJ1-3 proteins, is KAGVTQTPRYLIKTRGQQVTLSCSPISGHRSVSWYQQTPGQGLQFLFEYFSETQRNKGNFPGRFSGRQFSNSRSEMNVSTLELGDSALYLCASSSDGQGAGNTIYFGEGSWLTVV.